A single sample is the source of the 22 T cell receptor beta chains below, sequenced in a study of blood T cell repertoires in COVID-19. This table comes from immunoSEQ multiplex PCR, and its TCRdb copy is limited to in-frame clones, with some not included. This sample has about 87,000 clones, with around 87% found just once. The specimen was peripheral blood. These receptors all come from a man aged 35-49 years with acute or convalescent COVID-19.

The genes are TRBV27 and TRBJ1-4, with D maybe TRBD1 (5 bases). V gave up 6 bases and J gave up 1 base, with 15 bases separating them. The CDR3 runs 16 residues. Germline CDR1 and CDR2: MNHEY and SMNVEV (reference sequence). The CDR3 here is CASRSNPGKTNEKLFF. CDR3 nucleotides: TGTGCCAGCAGAAGCAATCCAGGGAAAACTAATGAAAAACTGTTTTTT.

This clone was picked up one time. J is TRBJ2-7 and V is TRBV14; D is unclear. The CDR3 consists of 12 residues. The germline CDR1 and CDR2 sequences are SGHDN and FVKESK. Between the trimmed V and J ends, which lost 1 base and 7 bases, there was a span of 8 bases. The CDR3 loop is CASSQAAREQYF. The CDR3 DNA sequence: TGTGCCAGCAGCCAAGCCGCTCGGGAGCAGTACTTC.

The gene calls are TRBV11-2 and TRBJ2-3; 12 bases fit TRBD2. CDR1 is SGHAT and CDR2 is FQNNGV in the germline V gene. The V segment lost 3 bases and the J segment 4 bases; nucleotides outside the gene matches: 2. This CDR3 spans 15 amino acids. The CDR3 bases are TGTGCCAGCAGCTTTCTAGCGGGAGGGGCAGATACGCAGTATTTT. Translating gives CASSFLAGGADTQYF. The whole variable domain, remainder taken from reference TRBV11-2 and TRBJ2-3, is EAGVAQSPRYKIIEKRQSVAFWCNPISGHATLYWYQQILGQGPKLLIQFQNNGVVDDSQLPKDRFSAERLKGVDSTLKIQPAKLEDSAVYLCASSFLAGGADTQYFGPGTRLTVL.

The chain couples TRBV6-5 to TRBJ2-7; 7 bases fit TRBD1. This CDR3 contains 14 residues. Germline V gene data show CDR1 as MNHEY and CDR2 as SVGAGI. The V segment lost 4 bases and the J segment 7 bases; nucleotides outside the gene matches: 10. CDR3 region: CASSFITGTAEQYF. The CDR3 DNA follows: TGTGCCAGCAGTTTCATTACCGGGACAGCGGAGCAGTACTTC.

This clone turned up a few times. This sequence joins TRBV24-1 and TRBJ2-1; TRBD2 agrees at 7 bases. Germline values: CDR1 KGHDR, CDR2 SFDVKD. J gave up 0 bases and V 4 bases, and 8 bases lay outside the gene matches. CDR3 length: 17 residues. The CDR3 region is CATSDPSGGSSYNEQFF. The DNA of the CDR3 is TGTGCCACCAGTGACCCTAGCGGAGGGAGCTCCTACAATGAGCAGTTCTTC.

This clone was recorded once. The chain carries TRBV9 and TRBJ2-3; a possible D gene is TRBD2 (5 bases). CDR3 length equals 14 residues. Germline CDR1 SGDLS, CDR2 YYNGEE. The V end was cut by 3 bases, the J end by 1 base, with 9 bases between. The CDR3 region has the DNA TGTGCCAGCAGCGGAGGGCAGGGCACAGATACGCAGTATTTT. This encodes CASSGGQGTDTQYF.

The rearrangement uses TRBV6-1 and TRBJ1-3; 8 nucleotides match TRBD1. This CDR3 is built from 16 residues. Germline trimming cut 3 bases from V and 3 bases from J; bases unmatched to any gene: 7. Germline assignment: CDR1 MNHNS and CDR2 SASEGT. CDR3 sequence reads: CASSEDRVSGGNTIYF. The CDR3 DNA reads TGTGCCAGCAGTGAGGACAGGGTGTCTGGTGGAAACACCATATATTTT.

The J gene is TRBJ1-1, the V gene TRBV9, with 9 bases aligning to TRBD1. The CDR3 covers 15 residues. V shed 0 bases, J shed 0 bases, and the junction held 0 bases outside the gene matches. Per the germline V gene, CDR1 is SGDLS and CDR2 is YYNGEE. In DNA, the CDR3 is TGTGCCAGCAGCGTAGGGGACAGGGTGAACACTGAAGCTTTCTTT. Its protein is CASSVGDRVNTEAFF.

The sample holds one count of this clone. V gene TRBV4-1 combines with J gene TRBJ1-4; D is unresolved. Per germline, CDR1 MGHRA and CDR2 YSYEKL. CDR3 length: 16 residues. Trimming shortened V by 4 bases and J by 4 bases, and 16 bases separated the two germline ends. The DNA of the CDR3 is TGCGCCAGCAGCCGCTCTTTGGGCAGGTATAATGAAAAACTGTTTTTT. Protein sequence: CASSRSLGRYNEKLFF.

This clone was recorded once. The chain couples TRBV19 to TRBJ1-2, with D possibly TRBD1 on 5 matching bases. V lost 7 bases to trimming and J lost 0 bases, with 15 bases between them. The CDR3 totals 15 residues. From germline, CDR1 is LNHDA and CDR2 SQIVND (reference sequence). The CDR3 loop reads CASTPTERANYGYTF. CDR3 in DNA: TGTGCCAGTACTCCGACAGAGCGAGCTAACTATGGCTACACCTTC.

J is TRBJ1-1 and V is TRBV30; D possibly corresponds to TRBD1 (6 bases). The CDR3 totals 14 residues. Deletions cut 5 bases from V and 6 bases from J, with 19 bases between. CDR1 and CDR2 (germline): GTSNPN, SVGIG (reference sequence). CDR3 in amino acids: CAWYQGLSQAEAFF. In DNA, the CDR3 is TGTGCCTGGTATCAGGGGTTATCTCAGGCTGAAGCTTTCTTT.

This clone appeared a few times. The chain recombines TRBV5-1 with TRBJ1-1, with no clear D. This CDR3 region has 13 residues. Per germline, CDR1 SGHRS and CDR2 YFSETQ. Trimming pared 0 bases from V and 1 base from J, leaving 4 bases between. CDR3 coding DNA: TGCGCCAGCAGCTTGGCTCCGAACACTGAAGCTTTCTTT. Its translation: CASSLAPNTEAFF.

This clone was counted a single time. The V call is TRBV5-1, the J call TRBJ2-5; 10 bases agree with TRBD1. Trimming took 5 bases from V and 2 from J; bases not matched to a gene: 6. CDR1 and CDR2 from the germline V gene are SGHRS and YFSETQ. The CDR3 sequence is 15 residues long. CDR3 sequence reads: CASRPPGQGQETQYF. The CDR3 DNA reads TGCGCCAGCAGACCACCGGGACAGGGGCAAGAGACCCAGTACTTC.

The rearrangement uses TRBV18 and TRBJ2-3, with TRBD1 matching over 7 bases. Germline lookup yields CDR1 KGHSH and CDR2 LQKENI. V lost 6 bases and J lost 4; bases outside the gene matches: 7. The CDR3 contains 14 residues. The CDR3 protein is CASSRQGVSDTQYF. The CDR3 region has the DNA TGTGCCAGCTCCCGCCAGGGGGTCTCAGATACGCAGTATTTT.

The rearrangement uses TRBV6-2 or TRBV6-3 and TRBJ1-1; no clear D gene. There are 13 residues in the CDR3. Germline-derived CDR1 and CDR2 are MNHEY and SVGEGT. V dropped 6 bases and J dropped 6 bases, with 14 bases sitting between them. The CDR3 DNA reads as TGTGCCAGCAGCAAGACTGCCGGCGCTGAAGCTTTCTTT. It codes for CASSKTAGAEAFF.

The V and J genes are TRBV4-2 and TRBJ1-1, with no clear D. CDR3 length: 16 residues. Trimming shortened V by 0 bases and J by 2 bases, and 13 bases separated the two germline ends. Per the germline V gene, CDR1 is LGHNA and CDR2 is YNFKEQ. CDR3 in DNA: TGTGCCAGCAGCCAAGATGCGGGTAGATTTAACACTGAAGCTTTCTTT. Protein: CASSQDAGRFNTEAFF.

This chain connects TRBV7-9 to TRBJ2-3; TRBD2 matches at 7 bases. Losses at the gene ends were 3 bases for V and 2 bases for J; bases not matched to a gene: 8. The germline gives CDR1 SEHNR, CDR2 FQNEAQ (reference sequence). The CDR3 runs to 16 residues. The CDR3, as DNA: TGTGCCAGCAGCTTTTCGAGGCTAGCGGTCACAGATACGCAGTATTTT. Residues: CASSFSRLAVTDTQYF.

For the CDR3, the DNA is TGTGCCAGCAGCTTCGGGGACAGTAATTCACCCCTCCACTTT. As protein: CASSFGDSNSPLHF. The chain uses TRBV13 and TRBJ1-6; TRBD1 matches at 7 bases. This CDR3 has 14 residues. Trimming at V came to 3 bases and at J to 6 bases, leaving 2 bases not matched to a gene. The germline gives CDR1 PRHDT, CDR2 FYEKMQ (reference sequence).

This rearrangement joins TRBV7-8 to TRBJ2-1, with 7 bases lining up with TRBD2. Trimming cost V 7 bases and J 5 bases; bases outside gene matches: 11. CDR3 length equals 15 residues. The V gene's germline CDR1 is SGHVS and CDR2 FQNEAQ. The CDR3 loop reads CASTFLIGTNNEQFF. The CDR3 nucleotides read TGTGCCAGCACTTTCCTCATCGGGACTAACAATGAGCAGTTCTTC.

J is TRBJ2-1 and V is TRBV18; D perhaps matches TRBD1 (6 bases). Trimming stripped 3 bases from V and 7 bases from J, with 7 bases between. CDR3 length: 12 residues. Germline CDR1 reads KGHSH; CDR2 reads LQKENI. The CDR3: CASSPQGNEQFF. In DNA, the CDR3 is TGTGCCAGCTCACCCCAGGGGAATGAGCAGTTCTTC.

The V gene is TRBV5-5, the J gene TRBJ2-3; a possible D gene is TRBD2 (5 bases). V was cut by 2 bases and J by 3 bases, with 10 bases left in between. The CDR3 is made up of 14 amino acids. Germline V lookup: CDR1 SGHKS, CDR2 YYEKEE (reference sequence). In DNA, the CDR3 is TGTGCCAGCAGCTTTTCTCCGGGGACAGATACGCAGTATTTT. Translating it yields CASSFSPGTDTQYF.

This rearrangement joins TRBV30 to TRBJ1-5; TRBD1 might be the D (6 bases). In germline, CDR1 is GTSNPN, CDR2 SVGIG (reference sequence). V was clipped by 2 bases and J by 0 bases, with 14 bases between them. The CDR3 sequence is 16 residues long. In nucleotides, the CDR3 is TGTGCCTGGAGTACACCGGGACACTATAGCAATCAGCCCCAGCATTTT. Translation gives CAWSTPGHYSNQPQHF.